The rows below give T cell receptor beta chains drawn from one sample of a study of blood T cells in healthy people across ages. Via MiXCR, TCRdb re-called the 5' RACE reads, giving one row per CDR3 protein. The table has about 770,000 distinct CDR3 sequences, 40% to 50% seen once. The specimen was blood. The source of these receptors is a man aged 60 to 75 in good health. The CDR3 runs from the conserved cysteine through the conserved F or W.

cdr3_length	v_call	j_call	cdr3_aa
14	TRBV18	TRBJ1-1	CAGSPPTTNTEAFF
15	TRBV27	TRBJ2-1	CASSSRDRGASEQFF
16	TRBV4-1	TRBJ1-1	CASSHPPGFENTEAFF
20	TRBV29-1	TRBJ2-3	CSPVIVGQAGGVSSTDTQYF
15	TRBV2	.	CASSEELAGGYEQYF
16	TRBV7-2	.	CASSLVGLASPNEQYF
14	TRBV7-2	TRBJ2-1	CASSPEILAAEQFF
16	TRBV4-3	TRBJ2-7	CASSQDPWSSSYEQYF
14	TRBV6-2/TRBV6-3	TRBJ1-5	CASSSDPEYQPQHF
13	TRBV30	TRBJ2-2	CAWYYQVSGELFF
15	TRBV12-3/TRBV12-4	TRBJ1-1	CASSPQGSPNTEAFF
14	TRBV7-2	TRBJ2-7	CASGPMTDAYEQYF
21	TRBV3-1	TRBJ2-3	CASSRPPGLAGGLYVKDTQYF
14	TRBV5-6	TRBJ1-4	CASSLSGRVEKLFF
15	TRBV21-1	TRBJ2-7	CVSSNRDPVDHEQYF
15	TRBV20-1	TRBJ1-2	CSAPDRATPNYGYTF
14	TRBV18	TRBJ2-7	CASSYNRGSYEQYF
16	TRBV7-9	TRBJ2-3	CASSFLISTSTDTQYF
16	TRBV10-2	TRBJ2-5	CASSELAGAVKKTQYF
17	TRBV6-2/TRBV6-3	TRBJ1-6	CASSNHRDRVSHSPLHF
15	TRBV19	TRBJ2-1	CASNLLAGSYNEQFF
14	TRBV6-1	TRBJ1-2	CASSDSRVGYGYTF
14	TRBV9	TRBJ2-7	CASSNGGTAYGQYF
17	TRBV5-6	TRBJ2-6	CASTGRRLSSGANVLTF
13	TRBV25-1	TRBJ1-6	CATGSPYSSPLHF
15	TRBV20-1	TRBJ2-3	CSAWPTSTSTDTQYF
14	TRBV9	TRBJ1-6	CASSYGQGYSPLHF
14	TRBV29-1	TRBJ2-3	CSAGQGILLDTQYF
16	TRBV6-1	TRBJ1-5	CAGSDRWTSSNQPQHF
13	TRBV27	TRBJ2-3	CASSSTSFKEQYF
14	TRBV20-1	TRBJ1-5	CSARVGQTISPQHF
14	TRBV12-3/TRBV12-4	TRBJ2-3	CASSLVTSGDTQYF
10	TRBV10-3	TRBJ2-1	CAISARGLFF
13	TRBV7-8	TRBJ2-1	CASSFVRGGEQFF
14	TRBV14	TRBJ2-2	CASSQETYTGELFF
14	TRBV12-3/TRBV12-4	TRBJ2-5	CASSSRGGYNEQYF
15	TRBV20-1	TRBJ1-2	CSARDLSRANYGYTF
12	TRBV7-2	TRBJ1-1	CASSEYRGRAFF
15	TRBV7-9	TRBJ2-7	CASRPGVVGTYEQYF
17	TRBV27	TRBJ2-4	CASSLGIGTLAKNIQYF
16	TRBV18	TRBJ2-7	CASSPIRGRPIYEQYF
16	TRBV4-1	TRBJ2-1	CASSQSGGQGSYEQFF
14	TRBV7-2	TRBJ2-5	CASSGNRGGETQYF
15	TRBV29-1	TRBJ2-1	CSVVIGIGHYNEQFF
14	TRBV20-1	TRBJ2-5	CSADDPRRQETQYF
13	TRBV10-3	TRBJ2-7	CAISERSGDEQYF
13	TRBV10-3	TRBJ2-7	CATRTGGPYEQYF
15	TRBV20-1	TRBJ2-3	CSAASTSGGTETQYF